This T cell receptor beta chain was captured by sequencing in a study of T cell responses to AZD1222 COVID-19 vaccine. Study findings and constraints: Most donors were white British, females outnumbered males, and clonal diversity was possibly underestimated. Spike-specific TCR breadth rose after two AZD1222 doses, and depth rose as well. Scientists sampled the repertoires only once the peak T cell response had passed.

Points on this clone: Its matching antigen is unknown.

Sequencing used immunoSEQ multiplex PCR; TCRdb keeps in-frame clones, though not all of them. The table lists tens of thousands of clones, about 90% of them singletons. V trimming: 4 bases; J trimming: 5 bases; junction bases outside the gene matches: 9. Germline V gives CDR1 SGHRS, CDR2 YFSETQ. CDR3 length: 16 residues. The rearrangement links TRBV5-1 to TRBJ2-3, with 11 bases fitting TRBD2. This clonotype originated in an adult who received the AZD1222 COVID-19 vaccine. Sequenced material: peripheral blood, taken 28 days after the second AZD1222 dose. As DNA, the CDR3 is TGCGCCAGCAGCGAGGGGACTAGCGGATTGCAAGATACGCAGTATTTT. Translation: CASSEGTSGLQDTQYF.